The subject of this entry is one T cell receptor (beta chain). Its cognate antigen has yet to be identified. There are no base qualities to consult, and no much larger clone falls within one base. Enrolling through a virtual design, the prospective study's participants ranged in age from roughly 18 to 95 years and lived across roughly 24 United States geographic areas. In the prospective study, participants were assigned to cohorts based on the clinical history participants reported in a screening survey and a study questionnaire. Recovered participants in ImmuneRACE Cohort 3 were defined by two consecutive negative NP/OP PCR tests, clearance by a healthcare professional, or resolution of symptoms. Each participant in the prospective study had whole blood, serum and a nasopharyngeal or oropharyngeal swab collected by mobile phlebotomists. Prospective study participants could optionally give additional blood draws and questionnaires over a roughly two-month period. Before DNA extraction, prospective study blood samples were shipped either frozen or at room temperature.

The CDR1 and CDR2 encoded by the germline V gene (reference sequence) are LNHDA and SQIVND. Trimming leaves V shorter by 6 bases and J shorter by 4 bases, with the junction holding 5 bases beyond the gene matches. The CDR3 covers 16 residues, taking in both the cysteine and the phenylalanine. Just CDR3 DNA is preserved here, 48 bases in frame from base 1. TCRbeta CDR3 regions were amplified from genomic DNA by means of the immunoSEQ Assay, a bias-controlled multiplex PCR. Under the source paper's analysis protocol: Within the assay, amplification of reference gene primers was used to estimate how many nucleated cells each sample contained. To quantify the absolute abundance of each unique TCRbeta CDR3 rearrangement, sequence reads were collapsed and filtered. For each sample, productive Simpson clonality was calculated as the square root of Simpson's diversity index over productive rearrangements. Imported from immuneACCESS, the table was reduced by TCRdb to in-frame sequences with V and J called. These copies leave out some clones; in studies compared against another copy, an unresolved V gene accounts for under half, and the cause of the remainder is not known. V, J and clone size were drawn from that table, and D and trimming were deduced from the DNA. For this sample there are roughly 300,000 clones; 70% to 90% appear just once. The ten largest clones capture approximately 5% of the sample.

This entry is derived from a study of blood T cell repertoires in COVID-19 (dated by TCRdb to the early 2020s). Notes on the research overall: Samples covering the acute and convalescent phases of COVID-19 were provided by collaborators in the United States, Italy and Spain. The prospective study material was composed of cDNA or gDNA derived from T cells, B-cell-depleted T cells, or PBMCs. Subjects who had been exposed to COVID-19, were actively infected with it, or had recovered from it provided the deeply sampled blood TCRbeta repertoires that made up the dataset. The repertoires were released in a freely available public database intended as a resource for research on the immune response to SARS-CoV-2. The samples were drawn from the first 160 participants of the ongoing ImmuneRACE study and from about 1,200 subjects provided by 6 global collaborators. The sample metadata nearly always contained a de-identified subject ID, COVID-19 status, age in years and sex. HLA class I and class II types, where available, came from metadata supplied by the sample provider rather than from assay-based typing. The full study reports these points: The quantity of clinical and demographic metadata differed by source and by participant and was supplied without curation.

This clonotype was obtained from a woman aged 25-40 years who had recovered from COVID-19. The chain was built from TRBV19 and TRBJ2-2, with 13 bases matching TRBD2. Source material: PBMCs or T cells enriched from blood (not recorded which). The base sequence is TGTGCCAGTAGCCGAGGACTAGCGGGGGTCACCGGGGAGCTGTTTTTT. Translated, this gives CASSRGLAGVTGELFF.